The 22 T cell receptor beta chains below come from one sample, sequenced in a study of shared clonotypes between healthy human individuals (dated by TCRdb to about 2020). Library construction relied on the immunoSEQ multiplex PCR assay. As stored in TCRdb, this immuneACCESS dataset retains in-frame rearrangements with V and J assigned. A fraction of the clones does not appear; measured against another copy, unresolved V genes explain less than half of the discrepancy, and the remainder lacks a known reason. This sample holds about 450,000 clones; roughly 85% were observed only once. The ten largest account for over 9.5% of the sample. Sequencing used PBMCs. The receptor set was obtained from a woman aged 40 to 55 in good health. Some clones in this sample may be carry-over from other donors' samples.

The J gene is TRBJ2-7, the V gene TRBV6-5, with 9 positions matching TRBD2. This CDR3 is 16 amino acids long. Trimming took 2 bases from V and 5 from J; bases not matched to a gene: 10. The germline V gene has CDR1 MNHEY and CDR2 SVGAGI. The CDR3 region is CASSYGFSGSGNEQYF. The CDR3 DNA is TGTGCCAGCAGTTACGGGTTTAGCGGGAGTGGAAACGAGCAGTACTTC.

This clone was recorded at least ten times. The chain uses TRBV5-1 and TRBJ2-5, with 9 bases matching TRBD2. In germline, CDR1 is SGHRS, CDR2 YFSETQ. The CDR3 covers 15 residues. Unmatched junction bases numbered 9, after V lost 4 bases and J lost 5 bases. This CDR3 reads CASSVLAGVGETQYF. CDR3 bases: TGCGCCAGCAGCGTTTTAGCGGGAGTCGGCGAGACCCAGTACTTC.

This clone was seen only once. This chain connects TRBV27 to TRBJ1-4, with 9 bases aligning to TRBD1. Germline lookup yields CDR1 MNHEY and CDR2 SMNVEV (reference sequence). J was trimmed by 8 bases and V by 1 base; bases with no gene match: 14. The CDR3 spans 18 residues. CDR3 amino acids: CASSLYVVEGTGSEKLFF. DNA for the CDR3: TGTGCCAGCAGTTTATACGTGGTTGAAGGGACAGGGTCCGAAAAACTGTTTTTT.

The chain recombines TRBV21-1 with TRBJ2-5. TRBV21-1 is annotated as a pseudogene. The CDR3 totals 10 residues. The CDR3 sequence: CASTWKTQYF. CDR3 sequence (DNA): TGTGCCAGCACGTGGAAGACCCAGTACTTC.

V and J are TRBV5-4 and TRBJ2-1; the D gene is possibly TRBD1 (5 bases). V lost 0 bases to trimming and J lost 9 bases, with 13 bases between them. Germline assignment: CDR1 SGHNT and CDR2 YYREEE (reference sequence). There are 14 residues in the CDR3. DNA of the CDR3: TGTGCCAGCAGCTTGGATAGGGGCCTTCGTGAGCAGTTCTTC. It encodes CASSLDRGLREQFF.

This clone has more than one count but fewer than ten. This chain uses TRBV10-1 with TRBJ2-7; tentative D call: TRBD2 (6 bases). The V end was cut by 3 bases, the J end by 7 bases, with 13 bases between. The germline CDR1 and CDR2 sequences are WNHNN and SYGVQD (reference sequence). The CDR3 length is 13 residues. The CDR3 spells CASSDRDSIEQYF. The CDR3 nucleotides read TGCGCCAGCAGTGATCGGGACTCGATAGAGCAGTACTTC.

Remarks on this clone: This could be a read error, since a much larger clone is one nucleotide away. V is TRBV11-2 and J is TRBJ2-3; weak D call: TRBD1 (6 bases). CDR3 length: 14 amino acids. Trimming shortened V by 5 bases and J by 1 base, and 10 bases separated the two germline ends. Germline values: CDR1 SGHAT, CDR2 FQNNGV. The CDR3 region has the DNA TGTGCCAGCAGCCGTGGACAGCGCACAGATACGCAGTATTTT. It codes for CASSRGQRTDTQYF. Looking up the rest from reference TRBV11-2 and TRBJ2-3 gives the full variable domain: EAGVAQSPRYKIIEKRQSVAFWCNPISGHATLYWYQQILGQGPKLLIQFQNNGVVDDSQLPKDRFSAERLKGVDSTLKIQPAKLEDSAVYLCASSRGQRTDTQYFGPGTRLTVL.

This rearrangement joins TRBV7-2 to TRBJ2-1; TRBD1 is a possible D gene (5 bases). Germline assignment: CDR1 SGHTA and CDR2 FQGNSA. This CDR3 is built from 15 residues. Trimming removed 0 bases from V and 6 bases from J, with 12 bases in between. For the CDR3, the DNA is TGTGCCAGCAGCTTAGCAGGGGCTCCCCCCAATGAGCAGTTCTTC. This encodes CASSLAGAPPNEQFF.

The chain joins TRBV7-2 to TRBJ2-2; the match to TRBD2 covers 7 bases. The CDR3 runs to 16 residues. V shed 6 bases and J 6 bases; nucleotides not matched to a gene: 13. CDR1 and CDR2 from the germline V gene are SGHTA and FQGNSA. CDR3 sequence reads: CASSPSAGGEPGELFF. The CDR3 DNA sequence: TGTGCCAGCAGTCCCTCGGCTGGGGGGGAACCCGGGGAGCTGTTTTTT.

V and J are TRBV5-6 and TRBJ2-2, with a weak D call TRBD2 (6 bases). The CDR3 runs to 14 residues. V lost 0 bases to trimming and J lost 5 bases, with 8 bases between them. In germline, CDR1 is SGHDT, CDR2 YYEEEE. This CDR3 reads CASSLGDWTGELFF. DNA for the CDR3: TGTGCCAGCAGCTTGGGGGACTGGACCGGGGAGCTGTTTTTT.

The chain recombines TRBV7-2 with TRBJ1-6; 8 nucleotides agree with TRBD1. The CDR3 length is 16 residues. Germline V gene sequence: CDR1 SGHTA, CDR2 FQGNSA. After removal of 5 bases from V and 9 bases from J, the junction contained 12 bases not matched to a gene. The CDR3 here is CASSPRPGQEGSPLHF. The CDR3 region has the DNA TGTGCCAGCAGCCCCCGGCCGGGACAGGAGGGTTCACCCCTCCACTTT.

V and J are TRBV18 and TRBJ2-7; D possibly corresponds to TRBD2 (6 bases). The CDR3 loop spans 14 amino acids. Trimming took off 4 bases at V and 2 bases at J, with 12 bases between the two ends. Germline assignment: CDR1 KGHSH and CDR2 LQKENI. CDR3 in DNA: TGTGCCAGCTCACTCGGGAGTCAAACCTACGAGCAGTACTTC. Its translation: CASSLGSQTYEQYF.

This chain joins TRBV2 and TRBJ2-7; TRBD1 matches 9 bases. Unmatched junction bases numbered 6, after V lost 8 bases and J lost 4 bases. The CDR3 extends over 13 amino acids. Germline CDR1 reads SNHLY; CDR2 reads FYNNEI. CDR3 DNA sequence: TGTGCCAGCTTGGGGACAGGGATATACGAGCAGTACTTC. Translation gives CASLGTGIYEQYF.

The CDR3 nucleotides read TGTGCCAGCAGTTTGGGGCTAAACACAGATACGCAGTATTTT. This translates into CASSLGLNTDTQYF. This chain connects TRBV27 to TRBJ2-3; a weak D match, TRBD1 (5 bases). The CDR3 runs to 14 residues. The V and J ends lost 3 bases and 2 bases respectively, with 9 bases between them. Germline CDR1 MNHEY, CDR2 SMNVEV (reference sequence).

The J gene is TRBJ2-1, the V gene TRBV2, with TRBD2 matching 7 bases. The length of the CDR3 is 12 residues. CDR1 and CDR2 (germline): SNHLY, FYNNEI. The junction had 7 bases not matched to a gene; V was cut back by 8 bases and J by 9 bases. CDR3: CASRRESSEQFF. The DNA of the CDR3 is TGTGCCAGCCGGCGGGAGAGTAGTGAGCAGTTCTTC.

This CDR3 is CSVGTVNEKLFF. The CDR3 DNA sequence: TGCAGCGTTGGGACAGTTAATGAAAAACTGTTTTTT. The chain has TRBV29-1 and TRBJ1-4; tentatively, D is TRBD1 (6 bases). Looked up from germline, CDR1 is SQVTM and CDR2 is ANQGSEA. Between the trimmed V and J ends, which lost 4 bases and 4 bases, there was a span of 7 bases. This CDR3 comprises 12 residues.

This clone was observed a single time. V is TRBV19 and J is TRBJ1-5, with TRBD1 as a possible D gene (5 bases). CDR3 length: 13 residues. Germline-derived CDR1 and CDR2 are LNHDA and SQIVND (reference sequence). V was cut by 7 bases and J by 2 bases, with 9 bases left in between. Written as DNA, the CDR3 is TGTGCCAGTAAACGAGGGGGCAATCAGCCCCAGCATTTT. This translates into CASKRGGNQPQHF.

The chain couples TRBV5-4 to TRBJ2-2; D is unclear. The length of the CDR3 is 14 residues. Trimming cost V 3 bases and J 6 bases, with 12 bases left between them. Per the germline V gene, CDR1 is SGHNT and CDR2 is YYREEE (reference sequence). The CDR3 here is CASSSAAVSGELFF. Written as DNA, the CDR3 is TGTGCCAGCAGCTCCGCTGCAGTGTCCGGGGAGCTGTTTTTT.

The rearrangement links TRBV10-3 to TRBJ2-7; 9 positions match TRBD1. The CDR3 contains 16 residues. CDR1 and CDR2 (germline): ENHRY, SYGVKD. Unmatched junction bases numbered 7, after V lost 0 bases and J lost 4 bases. Here the CDR3 reads CAISESVLGQGYEQYF. CDR3 coding DNA: TGTGCCATCAGTGAGTCGGTACTTGGACAGGGGTACGAGCAGTACTTC.

In its sample, this clone was seen a few times. The chain employs TRBV9 and TRBJ2-5; 8 positions match TRBD2. The closer fit of TRBJ2-7 to the DNA end suggests the J call may be wrong. The CDR3 consists of 15 residues. In germline, CDR1 is SGDLS, CDR2 YYNGEE. The CDR3 sequence: CASSFGLAEPYEQYF. For the CDR3, the DNA is TGTGCCAGCAGCTTCGGACTAGCCGAGCCCTACGAGCAGTACTTC.

The chain uses TRBV28 and TRBJ2-7, with TRBD1 identical over 9 bases. The V and J ends lost 6 bases and 1 base, in that order; junction bases with no gene match: 7. The CDR3 runs to 15 residues. CDR1 MDHEN and CDR2 SYDVKM come from the germline V gene. DNA of the CDR3: TGTGCCAGCAGACGCGCGGGACAGGGTTCCTACGAGCAGTACTTC. Protein sequence: CASRRAGQGSYEQYF.

On this clone itself: At one end, the junction sequence differs from germline, possibly due to a read error. The V gene is TRBV7-7, the J gene TRBJ2-5, with 7 bases identical to TRBD1. Germline CDR1 is SSHAT and CDR2 is FNYEAQ (reference sequence). The CDR3 consists of 15 residues. The chain's CDR3 is CASSLLPGGGETQYF. Here the CDR3 DNA reads TGTGCTAGCAGCTTATTGCCAGGGGGTGGGGAGACCCAGTACTTC.